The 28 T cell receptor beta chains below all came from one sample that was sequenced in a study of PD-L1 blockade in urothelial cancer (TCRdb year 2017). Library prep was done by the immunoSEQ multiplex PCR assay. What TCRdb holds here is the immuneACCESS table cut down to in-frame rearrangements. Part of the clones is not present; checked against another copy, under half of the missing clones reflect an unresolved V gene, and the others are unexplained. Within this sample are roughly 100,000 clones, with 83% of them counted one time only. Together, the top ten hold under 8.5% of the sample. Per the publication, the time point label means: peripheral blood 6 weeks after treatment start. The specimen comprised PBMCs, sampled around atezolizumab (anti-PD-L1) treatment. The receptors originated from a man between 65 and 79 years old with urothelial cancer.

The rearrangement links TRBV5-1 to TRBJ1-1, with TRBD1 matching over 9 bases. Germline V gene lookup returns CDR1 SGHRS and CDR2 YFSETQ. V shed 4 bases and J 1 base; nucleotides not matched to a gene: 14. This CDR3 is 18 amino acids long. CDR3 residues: CASSRAGQGDWKNTEAFF. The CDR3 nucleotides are TGCGCCAGCAGCCGAGCGGGACAGGGAGATTGGAAGAACACTGAAGCTTTCTTT.

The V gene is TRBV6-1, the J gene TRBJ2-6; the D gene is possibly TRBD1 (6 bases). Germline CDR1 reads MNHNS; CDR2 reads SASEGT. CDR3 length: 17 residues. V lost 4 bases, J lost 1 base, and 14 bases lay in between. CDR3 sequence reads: CASSAVNRVSGANVLTF. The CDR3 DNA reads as TGTGCCAGCAGTGCCGTAAACAGGGTTTCTGGGGCCAACGTCCTGACTTTC.

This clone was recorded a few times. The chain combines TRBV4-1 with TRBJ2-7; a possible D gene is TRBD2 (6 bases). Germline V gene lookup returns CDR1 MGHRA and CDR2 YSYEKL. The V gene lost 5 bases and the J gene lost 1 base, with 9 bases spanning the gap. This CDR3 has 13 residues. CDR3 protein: CASSGAGSYEQYF. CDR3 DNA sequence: TGCGCCAGCAGCGGGGCGGGGTCCTACGAGCAGTACTTC.

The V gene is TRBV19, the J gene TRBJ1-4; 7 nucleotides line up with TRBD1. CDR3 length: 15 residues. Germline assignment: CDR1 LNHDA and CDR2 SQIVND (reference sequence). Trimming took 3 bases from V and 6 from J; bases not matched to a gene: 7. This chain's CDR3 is CASSIRQGVYEKLFF. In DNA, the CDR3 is TGTGCCAGTAGTATTAGACAGGGAGTCTATGAAAAACTGTTTTTT.

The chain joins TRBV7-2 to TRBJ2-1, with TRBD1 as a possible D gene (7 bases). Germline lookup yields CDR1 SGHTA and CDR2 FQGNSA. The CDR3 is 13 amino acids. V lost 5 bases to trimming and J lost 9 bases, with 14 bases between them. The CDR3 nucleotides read TGTGCCAGCAGCCGCCGACAGGGAGGTGAGCAGTTCTTC. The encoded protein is CASSRRQGGEQFF.

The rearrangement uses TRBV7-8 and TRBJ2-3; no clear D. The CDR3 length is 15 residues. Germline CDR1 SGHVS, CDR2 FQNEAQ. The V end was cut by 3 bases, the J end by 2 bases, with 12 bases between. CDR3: CASSFRSTYTDTQYF. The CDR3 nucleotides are TGTGCCAGCAGCTTTCGGAGCACGTACACAGATACGCAGTATTTT. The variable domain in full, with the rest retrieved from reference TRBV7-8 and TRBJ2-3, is GAGVSQSPRYKVAKRGQDVALRCDPISGHVSLFWYQQALGQGPEFLTYFQNEAQLDKSGLPSDRFFAERPEGSVSTLKIQRTQQEDSAVYLCASSFRSTYTDTQYFGPGTRLTVL.

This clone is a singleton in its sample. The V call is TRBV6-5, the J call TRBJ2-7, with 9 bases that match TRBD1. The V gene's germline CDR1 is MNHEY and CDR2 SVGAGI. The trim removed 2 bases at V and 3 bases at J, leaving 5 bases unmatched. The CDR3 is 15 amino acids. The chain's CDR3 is CASSYRTGEDYEQYF. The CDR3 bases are TGTGCCAGCAGTTACCGGACAGGGGAAGACTACGAGCAGTACTTC.

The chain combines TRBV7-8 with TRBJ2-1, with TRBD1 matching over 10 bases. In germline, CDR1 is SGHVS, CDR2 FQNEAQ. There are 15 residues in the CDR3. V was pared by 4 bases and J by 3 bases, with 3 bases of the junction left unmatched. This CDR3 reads CASSSRTGGYNEQFF. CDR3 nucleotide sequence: TGTGCCAGCAGCTCACGGACAGGGGGCTACAATGAGCAGTTCTTC.

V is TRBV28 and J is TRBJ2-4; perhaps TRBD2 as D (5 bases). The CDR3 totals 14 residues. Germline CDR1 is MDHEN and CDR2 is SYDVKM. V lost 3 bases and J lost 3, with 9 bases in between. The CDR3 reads CASSFPRDKNIQYF. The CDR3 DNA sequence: TGTGCCAGCAGTTTCCCGAGGGACAAAAACATTCAGTACTTC.

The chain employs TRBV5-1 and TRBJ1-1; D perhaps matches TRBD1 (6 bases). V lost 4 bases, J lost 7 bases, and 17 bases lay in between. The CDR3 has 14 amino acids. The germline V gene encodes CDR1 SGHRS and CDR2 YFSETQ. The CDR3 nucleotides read TGCGCCAGCAGCGAGCAGACAGGTCAAAATGAAGCTTTCTTT. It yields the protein CASSEQTGQNEAFF.

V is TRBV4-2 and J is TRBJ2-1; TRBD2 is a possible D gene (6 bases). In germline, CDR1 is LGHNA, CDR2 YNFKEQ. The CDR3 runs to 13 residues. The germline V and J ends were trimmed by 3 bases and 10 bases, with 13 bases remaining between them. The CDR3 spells CASSQSRGVEQFF. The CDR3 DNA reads TGTGCCAGCAGCCAGTCGCGGGGAGTCGAGCAGTTCTTC.

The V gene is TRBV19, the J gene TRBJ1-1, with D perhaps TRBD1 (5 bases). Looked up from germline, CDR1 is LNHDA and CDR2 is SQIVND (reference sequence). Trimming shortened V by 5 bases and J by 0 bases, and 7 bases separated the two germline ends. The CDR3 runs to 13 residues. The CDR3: CASSDRLNTEAFF. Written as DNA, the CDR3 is TGTGCCAGTAGTGACAGACTGAACACTGAAGCTTTCTTT.

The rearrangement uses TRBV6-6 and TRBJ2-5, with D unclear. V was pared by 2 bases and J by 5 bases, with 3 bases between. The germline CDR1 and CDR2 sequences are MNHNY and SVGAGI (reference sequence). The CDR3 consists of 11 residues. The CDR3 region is CASSYPETQYF. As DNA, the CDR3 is TGTGCCAGCAGTTACCCTGAGACCCAGTACTTC.

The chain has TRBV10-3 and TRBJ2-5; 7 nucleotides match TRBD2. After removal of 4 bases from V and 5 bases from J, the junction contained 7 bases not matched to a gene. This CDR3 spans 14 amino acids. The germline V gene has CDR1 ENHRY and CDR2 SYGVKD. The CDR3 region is CAISGGGDGETQYF. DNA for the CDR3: TGTGCCATCAGTGGGGGGGGAGATGGTGAGACCCAGTACTTC.

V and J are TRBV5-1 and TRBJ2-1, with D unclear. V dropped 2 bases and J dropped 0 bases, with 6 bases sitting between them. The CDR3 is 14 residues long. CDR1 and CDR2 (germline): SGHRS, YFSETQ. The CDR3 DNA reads TGCGCCAGCAGCTTATCGGGCTCCTACAATGAGCAGTTCTTC. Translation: CASSLSGSYNEQFF.

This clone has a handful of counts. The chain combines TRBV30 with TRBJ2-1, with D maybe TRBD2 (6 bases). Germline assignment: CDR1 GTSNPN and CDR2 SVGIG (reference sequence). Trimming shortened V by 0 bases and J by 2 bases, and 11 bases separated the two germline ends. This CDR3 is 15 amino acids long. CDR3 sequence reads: CAWSVGGGPYNEQFF. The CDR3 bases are TGTGCCTGGAGTGTAGGTGGAGGGCCCTACAATGAGCAGTTCTTC.

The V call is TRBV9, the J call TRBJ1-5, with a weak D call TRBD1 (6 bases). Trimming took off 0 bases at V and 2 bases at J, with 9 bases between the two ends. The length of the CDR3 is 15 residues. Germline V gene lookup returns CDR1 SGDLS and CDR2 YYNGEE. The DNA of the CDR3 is TGTGCCAGCAGCGTAGCTCAGGGGCGCAATCAGCCCCAGCATTTT. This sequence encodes CASSVAQGRNQPQHF.

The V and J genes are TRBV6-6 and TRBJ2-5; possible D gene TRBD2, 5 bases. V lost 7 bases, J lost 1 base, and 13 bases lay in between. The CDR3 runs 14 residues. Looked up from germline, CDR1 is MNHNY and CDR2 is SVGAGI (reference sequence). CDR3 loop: CASNGLDFQETQYF. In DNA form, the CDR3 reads TGTGCCAGCAACGGTTTGGACTTCCAAGAGACCCAGTACTTC.

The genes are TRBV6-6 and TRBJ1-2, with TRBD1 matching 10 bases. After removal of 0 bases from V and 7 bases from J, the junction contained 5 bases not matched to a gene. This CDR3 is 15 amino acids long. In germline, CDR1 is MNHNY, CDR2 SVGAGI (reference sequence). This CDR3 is CASSYSRDRGGGYTF. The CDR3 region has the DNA TGTGCCAGCAGTTACTCCCGGGACAGGGGAGGTGGCTACACCTTC.

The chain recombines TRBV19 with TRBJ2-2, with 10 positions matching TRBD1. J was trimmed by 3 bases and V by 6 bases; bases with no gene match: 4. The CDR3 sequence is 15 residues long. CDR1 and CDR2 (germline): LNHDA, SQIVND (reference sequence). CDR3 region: CASRRGQGYTGELFF. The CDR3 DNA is TGTGCCAGTAGACGGGGACAGGGGTACACCGGGGAGCTGTTTTTT.

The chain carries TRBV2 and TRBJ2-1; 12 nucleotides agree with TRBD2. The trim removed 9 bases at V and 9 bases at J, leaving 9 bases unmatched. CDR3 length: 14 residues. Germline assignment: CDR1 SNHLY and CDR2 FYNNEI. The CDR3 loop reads CASKLAGGFGEQFF. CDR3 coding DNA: TGTGCCAGTAAGCTAGCGGGAGGGTTCGGTGAGCAGTTCTTC.

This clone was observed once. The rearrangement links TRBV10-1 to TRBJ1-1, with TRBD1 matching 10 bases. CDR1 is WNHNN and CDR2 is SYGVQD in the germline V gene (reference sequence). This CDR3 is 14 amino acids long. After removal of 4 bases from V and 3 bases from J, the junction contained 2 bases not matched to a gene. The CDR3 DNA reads TGCGCCAGCAGTGGGGACAGGGGAGACACTGAAGCTTTCTTT. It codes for CASSGDRGDTEAFF.

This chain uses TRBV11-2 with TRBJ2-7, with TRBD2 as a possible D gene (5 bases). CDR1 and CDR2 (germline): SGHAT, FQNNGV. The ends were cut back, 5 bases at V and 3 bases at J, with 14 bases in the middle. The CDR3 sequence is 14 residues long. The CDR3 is CASSRRRVNYEQYF. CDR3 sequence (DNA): TGTGCCAGCAGCCGCCGGCGGGTCAACTACGAGCAGTACTTC.

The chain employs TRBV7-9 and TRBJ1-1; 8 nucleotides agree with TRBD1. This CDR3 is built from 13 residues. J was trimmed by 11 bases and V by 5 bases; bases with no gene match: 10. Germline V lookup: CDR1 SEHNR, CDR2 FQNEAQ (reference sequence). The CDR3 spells CASSPGQGERAFF. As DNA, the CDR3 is TGTGCCAGCAGCCCCGGACAGGGTGAAAGGGCTTTCTTT.

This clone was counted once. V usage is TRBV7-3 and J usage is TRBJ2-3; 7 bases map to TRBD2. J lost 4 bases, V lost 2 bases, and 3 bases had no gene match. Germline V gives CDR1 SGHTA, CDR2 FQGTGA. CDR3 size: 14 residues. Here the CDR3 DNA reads TGTGCCAGCAGCTTAGGCGGGAGCTCAGATACGCAGTATTTT. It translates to CASSLGGSSDTQYF.

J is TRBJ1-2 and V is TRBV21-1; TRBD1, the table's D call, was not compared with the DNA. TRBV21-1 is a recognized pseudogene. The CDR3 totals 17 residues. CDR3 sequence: CASSEETGGEFDYGYTF. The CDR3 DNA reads TGTGCCAGCAGCGAGGAGACAGGGGGCGAGTTCGACTATGGCTACACCTTC.

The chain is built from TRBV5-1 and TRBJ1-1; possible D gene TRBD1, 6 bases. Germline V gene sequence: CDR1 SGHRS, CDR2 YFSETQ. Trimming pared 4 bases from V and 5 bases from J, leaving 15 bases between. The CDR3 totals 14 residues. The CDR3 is CASSIPGHGTEAFF. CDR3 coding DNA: TGCGCCAGCAGCATACCGGGACATGGGACTGAAGCTTTCTTT.

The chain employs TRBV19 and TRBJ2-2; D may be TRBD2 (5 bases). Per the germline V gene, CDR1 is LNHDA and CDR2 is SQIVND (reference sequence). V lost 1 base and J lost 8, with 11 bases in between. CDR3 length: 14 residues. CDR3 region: CASSIGSTGGELFF. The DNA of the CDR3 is TGTGCCAGTAGTATAGGTTCGACGGGGGGGGAGCTGTTTTTT. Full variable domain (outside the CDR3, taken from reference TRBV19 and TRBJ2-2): DGGITQSPKYLFRKEGQNVTLSCEQNLNHDAMYWYRQDPGQGLRLIYYSQIVNDFQKGDIAEGYSVSREKKESFPLTVTSAQKNPTAFYLCASSIGSTGGELFFGEGSRLTVL.